This T cell receptor beta chain was captured in a study of cytomegalovirus exposure and HLA in healthy donors. Study-wide results and caveats: Later work found most CMV-associated TCR beta chains apparently HLA-restricted.

With 60 Vbeta and 13 Jbeta primers, the PCR was carried out. Sequencing used immunoSEQ multiplex PCR; TCRdb keeps in-frame clones, though not all of them. The profile shows about 120,000 clones, around 60% of them singletons. Details on this clone: The antigen is not known.

Donors likely had unrecorded immune exposures despite being nominally healthy when sampled. The source is a woman aged 40 to 50 in good health and CMV-seropositive. The specimen sequenced was PBMCs.

The CDR3 protein is CASSLARVGEYQPQHF. The CDR3 coding sequence is TGTGCCAGCAGCTTAGCGCGAGTAGGGGAATATCAGCCCCAGCATTTT. This chain connects TRBV7-9 to TRBJ1-5; a possible D gene is TRBD1 (5 bases). The CDR3 length is 16 residues. Germline V gene data show CDR1 as SEHNR and CDR2 as FQNEAQ (reference sequence). The V gene lost 0 bases and the J gene lost 5 bases, with 14 bases spanning the gap. The full variable domain, completed using reference TRBV7-9 and TRBJ1-5, is DTGVSQNPRHKITKRGQNVTFRCDPISEHNRLYWYRQTLGQGPEFLTYFQNEAQLEKSRLLSDRFSAERPKGSFSTLEIQRTEQGDSAMYLCASSLARVGEYQPQHFGDGTRLSIL.